Ten or more counts support the clone carrying this TCR beta chain. There were no patients who had received any treatment before thyroid surgery. CDR3 length: 15 amino acids. Germline V CDR1 and CDR2: SGHAT, FQNNGV. J was trimmed by 5 bases and V by 4 bases; bases with no gene match: 4. This sample stems from a study of metastatic and nonmetastatic thyroid tumors. Using MiXCR, TCRdb reanalyzed the PCR reads. The sample records over 25,000 clones, approximately 15% being singletons. The V gene is TRBV11-2, the J gene TRBJ2-7, with TRBD2 identical over 14 bases. This TCR was recovered from a female donor with papillary thyroid cancer or a benign thyroid nodule (not recorded which). Some clones in this sample may be carry-over from other donors' samples. The source material was blood. The CDR3 spells CASSSGLAGGHEQYF. The CDR3 DNA sequence: TGTGCCAGCAGCTCCGGACTAGCGGGAGGCCACGAGCAGTACTTC.